This T cell receptor beta chain was documented in a study of blood T cell repertoires in COVID-19. The table lists this clone with a count of one. The assay was immunoSEQ multiplex PCR, and TCRdb's table has in-frame clones only and misses some. The sample lists some 400,000 clones; 80% to 90% were seen once. CDR3 size: 13 residues. Germline V lookup: CDR1 MDHEN, CDR2 SYDVKM. The V end was cut by 6 bases, the J end by 2 bases, with 9 bases between. The rearrangement links TRBV28 to TRBJ2-3, with D possibly TRBD2 on 6 matching bases. The source is a man aged 25-40 years who had recovered from COVID-19. Sequenced input: PBMCs or T cells enriched from blood (not recorded which). This CDR3 reads CASRGRNTDTQYF. The CDR3 DNA sequence: TGTGCCAGCAGGGGGAGGAACACAGATACGCAGTATTTT.